This T cell receptor beta chain appears in the sequencing data of a study of blood T cell repertoires in COVID-19. CDR1 SNHLY and CDR2 FYNNEI come from the germline V gene. Trimming left V 2 bases short and J 5 bases short, with 16 bases between. The CDR3 contains 15 residues. Methods used by the authors: Researchers report that nucleated cell counts were estimated from reference gene primer amplification. Produced via immunoSEQ multiplex PCR; TCRdb's table is partial and in-frame only. The V and J calls and clone size are taken from that table; D and trimming were inferred from the DNA. Altogether hundreds of thousands of clones are present, approximately 90% being singletons, with the ten largest covering approximately 1.5%.

The source is a woman in her twenties or thirties with active or convalescent COVID-19. The sample was peripheral blood. This sequence joins TRBV2 and TRBJ2-7; possible D gene TRBD1, 6 bases. The CDR3 loop is CASSEWDTVGDEQYF. The CDR3 DNA is TGTGCCAGCAGTGAATGGGACACCGTGGGGGACGAGCAGTACTTC.